One and the same sample provided the 10 T cell receptor beta chains below, sequenced in a study of shared clonotypes between healthy human individuals. Clones were read by immunoSEQ multiplex PCR, and TCRdb kept only the in-frame ones, dropping some. The table has about 2.4 million clones, roughly 93% seen once; the top ten hold 0.36%. The sample was naive CD4+ T cells from PBMCs. Documented subset: CD45RA+ positively selected. These receptors all come from a man between 18 and 29 years old in good health. Some clones in this sample may be carry-over from other donors' samples.

The rearrangement links TRBV6-5 to TRBJ2-7, with D maybe TRBD1 (6 bases). This CDR3 comprises 16 residues. V gave up 2 bases and J gave up 5 bases, with 19 bases separating them. Per the germline V gene, CDR1 is MNHEY and CDR2 is SVGAGI. The CDR3, as DNA: TGTGCCAGCAGTTACCCTCGGACAGACGGGTCCCACGAGCAGTACTTC. It codes for CASSYPRTDGSHEQYF.

The V gene is TRBV14, the J gene TRBJ1-4, with 9 bases lining up with TRBD1. This CDR3 spans 14 amino acids. Germline V gene sequence: CDR1 SGHDN, CDR2 FVKESK. Unmatched junction bases numbered 2, after V lost 3 bases and J lost 6 bases. The CDR3, as DNA: TGTGCCAGCAGCCAGGGACAGGGCCATGAAAAACTGTTTTTT. This translates into CASSQGQGHEKLFF.

The chain has TRBV7-6 and TRBJ2-7; tentative D call: TRBD1 (6 bases). Trimming shortened V by 5 bases and J by 0 bases, and 11 bases separated the two germline ends. This CDR3 has 14 amino acids. In germline, CDR1 is SGHVS, CDR2 FNYEAQ. CDR3 sequence: CASSRTGNSYEQYF. For the CDR3, the DNA is TGTGCCAGCAGCCGTACAGGGAACTCCTACGAGCAGTACTTC.

The gene calls are TRBV7-9 and TRBJ1-2, with D perhaps matching TRBD1 (5 bases). Between the trimmed V and J ends, which lost 5 bases and 7 bases, there was a span of 17 bases. The CDR3 is 14 amino acids. CDR1 is SEHNR, CDR2 FQNEAQ, per germline (reference sequence). The CDR3 region is CASSGSGARRGYTF. CDR3 in DNA: TGTGCCAGCAGCGGTAGTGGGGCTCGCCGTGGCTACACCTTC.

Regarding this clone: The same CDR3 arises from other DNA sequences in this sample as well. The rearrangement uses TRBV29-1 and TRBJ1-1, with unresolved D. The CDR3 length is 12 residues. Germline CDR1 and CDR2: SQVTM and ANQGSEA. V lost 6 bases, J lost 0 bases, and 8 bases lay in between. CDR3 in amino acids: CSVGPVNTEAFF. For the CDR3, the DNA is TGCAGCGTGGGTCCAGTGAACACTGAAGCTTTCTTT.

The chain has TRBV5-1 and TRBJ2-5; D is undetermined. The CDR3 has 14 residues. Germline V gene sequence: CDR1 SGHRS, CDR2 YFSETQ. Trimming left V 7 bases short and J 1 base short, with 14 bases between. The CDR3 DNA is TGCGCCAGCTCCTTTACAGCTATCCAAGAGACCCAGTACTTC. It specifies CASSFTAIQETQYF.

The gene calls are TRBV6-5 and TRBJ2-5; tentatively, D is TRBD1 (5 bases). This CDR3 spans 15 amino acids. V lost 2 bases and J lost 5, with 15 bases in between. The V gene's germline CDR1 is MNHEY and CDR2 SVGAGI. CDR3: CASSYQLTVSETQYF. CDR3 nucleotides: TGTGCCAGCAGTTACCAACTGACAGTGTCCGAGACCCAGTACTTC.

This chain connects TRBV7-3 to TRBJ2-3, with 7 bases identical to TRBD2. CDR3 length equals 15 residues. J lost 4 bases, V lost 1 base, and 5 bases had no gene match. The germline V gene has CDR1 SGHTA and CDR2 FQGTGA. The CDR3 bases are TGTGCCAGCAGCTTAAAAGCGGGAAATGCAGATACGCAGTATTTT. Translated, it gives CASSLKAGNADTQYF.

This clone was seen once. This sample includes further DNA sequences coding for the same CDR3. The V and J genes are TRBV30 and TRBJ2-1; D gene ambiguous. The CDR3 totals 13 residues. Trimming stripped 1 base from V and 1 base from J, with 5 bases between. Per germline, CDR1 GTSNPN and CDR2 SVGIG (reference sequence). CDR3 sequence reads: CAWSESSYNEQFF. The CDR3 nucleotides are TGTGCCTGGAGTGAAAGTTCCTACAATGAGCAGTTCTTC.

This chain links TRBV5-1 with TRBJ2-2; the D is unclear. The germline V and J ends were trimmed by 4 bases and 2 bases, with 18 bases remaining between them. The CDR3 consists of 17 residues. Germline V gene data show CDR1 as SGHRS and CDR2 as YFSETQ. Here the CDR3 DNA reads TGCGCCAGCAGCCCCCCGGCCCGGACGCCCAACACCGGGGAGCTGTTTTTT. Its translation: CASSPPARTPNTGELFF.